Included here is one T cell receptor (beta chain) sequence, with context. Its matching antigen is unknown. This sample is drawn from a study of OX40 agonist ivuxolimab in advanced cancers. The wider study: A diagnosis of hepatocellular carcinoma, melanoma, renal cell or head and neck cancer was present in dose-escalation patients. Overall study results and limits: Partial responders dosed at 0.1-3.0 mg/kg displayed clonal expansion ranking among the lowest. Low normalized T-cell clonal expansion also characterized some of the nonresponders. Dose levels from 0.1 to 3.0 mg/kg saw CD4+ and CD8+ blood T cells expand clonally by week 6.

The trim removed 5 bases at V and 2 bases at J, leaving 8 bases unmatched. The CDR3 runs to 15 residues. Germline V gene sequence: CDR1 SGHNT, CDR2 YYREEE (reference sequence). Here immunoSEQ multiplex PCR was the method, and the copy in TCRdb shows in-frame clones only, minus some. The sample contains under 95,000 clones, roughly nine tenths of which appear only once. Source: CD4+ or CD8+ T cells sorted from blood, taken in a trial of the OX40 agonist ivuxolimab. This sequence was found in an adult with an advanced solid tumor such as melanoma, head and neck, liver or kidney cancer. The chain uses TRBV5-4 and TRBJ2-5; 8 bases match TRBD2. The CDR3 loop is CASRISSGRQETQYF. CDR3 nucleotides: TGTGCCAGCAGAATTTCTAGCGGGCGTCAAGAGACCCAGTACTTC.